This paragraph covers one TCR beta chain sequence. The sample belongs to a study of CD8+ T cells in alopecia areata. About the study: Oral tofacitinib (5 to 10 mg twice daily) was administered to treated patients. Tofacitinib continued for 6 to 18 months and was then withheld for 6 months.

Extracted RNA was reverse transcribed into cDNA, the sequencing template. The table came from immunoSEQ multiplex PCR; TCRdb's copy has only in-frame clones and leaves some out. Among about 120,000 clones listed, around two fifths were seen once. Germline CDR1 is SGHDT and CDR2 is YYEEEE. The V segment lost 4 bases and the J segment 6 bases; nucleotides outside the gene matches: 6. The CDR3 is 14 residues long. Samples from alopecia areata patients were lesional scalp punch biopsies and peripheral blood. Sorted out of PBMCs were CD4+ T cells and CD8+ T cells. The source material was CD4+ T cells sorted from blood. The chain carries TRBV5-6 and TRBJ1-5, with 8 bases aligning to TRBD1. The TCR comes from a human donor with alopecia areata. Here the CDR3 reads CASSTQGASQPQHF. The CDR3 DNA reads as TGTGCCAGCAGCACTCAGGGGGCAAGTCAGCCCCAGCATTTT.